This is a list of T cell receptor beta chains from one sample in a study of type 1 regulatory T cells. A single record per CDR3 protein comes from TCRdb applying MiXCR to the reads. The profile shows 60,000 to 75,000 distinct CDR3 sequences, around 21% of them singletons. These receptors are not linked to any known antigen. The sample consisted of cultured type 1 regulatory T (Tr1) cells, either the whole culture or a sorted fraction (not recorded which). All receptors derive from a human donor in good health. Both conserved end residues are part of each CDR3. The order of the fields is clone size, V gene, J gene, CDR3 protein. Size tells how often a clone was seen (once, few, many) or the class of an expanded clone, and some rows leave it out.

>.|TRBV5-1|TRBJ2-7
CASSSTLNSYEQYF
>few|TRBV12-3/TRBV12-4|TRBJ2-7
CASSLYGYEQYF
>.|TRBV3-1|TRBJ2-1
CASSQELYPREQFF
>.|TRBV5-1|TRBJ1-5
CTSSLDGTGYQPQHF
>few|TRBV3-1|TRBJ2-1
CASSQPGLGLGEQFF
>few|TRBV20-1|TRBJ2-2
CSASTGGRTGELFF
>.|TRBV5-1|TRBJ2-7
CASSLEGAATYEQYF
>.|TRBV18|TRBJ2-4
CASSPESLRAVQYF
>few|TRBV5-1|TRBJ2-3
CASSLAGAENTDTQYF
>few|TRBV11-2|TRBJ2-4
CASSREILAGGLNIQYF
>.|TRBV2|TRBJ2-3
CAAATSGRADTQYF
>.|TRBV14|TRBJ2-6
CASSPQGRLGGANVLTF
>many|TRBV5-1|TRBJ2-7
CASSLWGYEQYF
>.|TRBV10-3|TRBJ2-7
CASTDQYEQYF
>.|TRBV2|TRBJ1-1
CASSAQGGNTEAFF
>few|TRBV12-3/TRBV12-4|TRBJ1-1
CASSLNFGTDKLEAFF
>.|TRBV5-6|TRBJ2-1
CASSSGTSGRWDEQFF
>few|TRBV7-2|TRBJ1-1
CASRIPTGTEAFF
>few|TRBV7-2|TRBJ2-7
CASSLEVGTYEQYF
>.|TRBV20-1|TRBJ1-5
CSADTGQGSQPQHF
>.|TRBV6-5|TRBJ2-7
CASSLAGVYEQYF
>.|TRBV25-1|TRBJ1-2
CASSERTGGNYGYTF
>few|TRBV10-3|TRBJ2-1
CAIKSGSEYNEQFF
>.|TRBV7-8|TRBJ2-3
CASSFLRWRTHRWTQYF
>.|TRBV10-3|TRBJ2-1
CAISESGGQTF
>.|TRBV7-3|TRBJ2-1
CASSMTRSGNEQFF
>.|TRBV5-4|TRBJ2-1
CASSSVGTSGRGEQFF
>many|TRBV5-1|TRBJ2-7
CASSGRQVGEQYF
>.|TRBV6-2/TRBV6-3|TRBJ2-7
CASSATSGRPNPSYEQYF
>once|TRBV18|TRBJ2-1
CASSPYLNSYNEQFF
>many|TRBV30|TRBJ2-7
CAWSVGGSSYEQYF
>few|TRBV28|TRBJ1-6
CASRPRVVVSPLHF
>many|TRBV5-4|TRBJ2-3
CASSLQEGVTDTQYF
>.|TRBV6-6|TRBJ1-1
CASELGQPNTEAFF
>.|TRBV6-1|TRBJ2-7
CASSATADRGEQYF
>.|TRBV2|TRBJ2-4
CASSEDGGRLNIQYF
>.|TRBV20-1|TRBJ2-5
CSARVTAGAETQYF
>few|TRBV15|TRBJ2-5
CATSRVGLAEETQYF
>.|TRBV20-1|TRBJ2-3
CSARDNTDTQYF